The present T cell receptor beta chain was sequenced within a study of spatial heterogeneity in lung cancer (dated by TCRdb to about 2019). Broadly, across the study: More beta-chain than alpha-chain transcripts were consistently detected, likely reflecting higher beta-chain transcript abundance. Nonsynonymous mutation counts, determined by whole-exome sequencing of tumor tissue, were related to TCR repertoire features. TCR alpha and beta repertoires were quantitatively compared across multiple tumor regions, matched nontumor lung and blood in non-small cell lung cancer. In the raw uncorrected reads, each unique combination of TCR and UMI appeared more than ten times on average. At surgery, both alpha and beta chains were TCR-sequenced in fewer than 250 tumor regions, fewer than 65 matched nontumor lung samples and a few dozen PBMC samples. The paper's findings and limits, for the study overall: Confirming at a functional level the hypothesis that regional TCRs recognize regional mutations was considered to require additional single-cell paired TCR alpha and beta sequencing.

The label giving this sample's time point can be read as: sample taken at primary tumor resection. Donors were 72 patients with early-stage, untreated non-small cell lung cancer from the lung TRACERx cohort. For TCR sequencing, whole RNA was extracted from tumor and nontumor lung tissue, or from cryopreserved PBMC samples, and no cell sorting was done. Only patients for whom sufficient RNA was available from at least two tumor regions were selected for TCR sequencing. A lung pathologist reviewed the tumor and adjacent nontumor lung specimens before the specimens were selected. This clonotype qualifies as medium-sized (0.01 to 0.1%). Its cognate antigen has yet to be identified. There are no base qualities to consult, and no much larger clone falls within one base. Library preparation was by 5' RACE. TCRdb shows the sequencer as NextSeq 500. To allow correction of PCR and sequencing errors, the TCR library protocol tagged every TCR cDNA molecule with a unique molecular identifier. The original methods were these. TCR identification, UMI-based error correction and CDR3 extraction were all carried out with Decombinator tools. TCRs above a frequency of 2 per 1,000, corresponding to the top 1% of the tumor frequency distribution, were defined as expanded. Each repertoire was subsampled 100 times to 5,000 TCRs, after which Renyi diversity was computed with the R vegan package. CDR3 similarity networks were built from amino acid triplet string-kernel similarity, with CDR3s being connected when pairwise similarity was above 0.82. Through fastp at Q25 and MiXCR, TCRdb rebuilt clones from the public reads, retaining in-frame beta chains. Rows merge per CDR3 protein into single entries with the most common DNA and genes. Here the V and J calls rest on TCRdb's processing, not on the authors' analysis. The sample includes roughly 1,700 distinct CDR3 sequences, with roughly 16% observed a single time. The top ten hold 20% to 30% of the sample.

CDR1 and CDR2, per the germline V gene (reference sequence), are DFQATT and SNEGSKA. Trimming at the junction amounts to 7 bases on V and 2 bases on J, and the germline ends lie 7 bases apart. The CDR3 has 11 amino acids, counting the end cysteine and phenylalanine. Only the CDR3 portion is preserved as DNA: 33 bases, with reading frame beginning at the first base. The chain couples TRBV20-1 to TRBJ2-3; the D gene remains uncertain. The sequences come from normal lung tissue next to the tumor, collected at surgery. This TCR came from a male donor with early-stage non-small cell lung cancer. The nucleotide sequence is TGCAGTGAAGGCACCACAGATACGCAGTATTTT. Its protein is CSEGTTDTQYF.